The clone carrying this T cell receptor beta chain was observed at least ten times. This sample is part of a study of T-cell reconstitution after alpha-beta-depleted transplantation in children. As it was prepared, the TCRbeta library received unique molecular identifiers. TCRdb reanalysed the PCR reads using MiXCR and keeps one entry per CDR3 protein. The repertoire has 100,000 to 120,000 distinct CDR3 sequences, 10% to 13% of them found once; the top ten carry 8% to 9.5%. The source material was PBMCs from the stem cell graft donor, sampled from the stem cell graft. The receptor was derived from a human donor who donated a stem cell graft to a child with acute lymphoblastic leukemia.

CDR3 sequence reads: CASSYSFGETQYF. CDR3 nucleotides: TGTGCCAGCAGTTACTCTTTCGGGGAGACCCAGTACTTC. V and J are TRBV6-5 and TRBJ2-5; unclear D gene. This CDR3 has 13 residues. The ends were cut back, 0 bases at V and 5 bases at J, with 7 bases in the middle. Per germline, CDR1 MNHEY and CDR2 SVGAGI.